Many counts were recorded for the clone carrying this TCR beta chain. Its specificity is not known. This CDR3 region has 14 residues. Unmatched junction bases numbered 2, after V lost 2 bases and J lost 0 bases. Per the germline V gene, CDR1 is GTSNPN and CDR2 is SVGIG (reference sequence). Patients with other autoimmune diseases, uncontrolled infections, pregnancy or lactation were excluded. Amplifying from RNA transcripts, the study obtained TCR beta CDR3 regions. An opening RT-PCR round employed HTBI primers and preceded a second-round multiplex PCR. TCRdb recomputed calls from the multiplex PCR reads with MiXCR, one row per CDR3 protein. The sample yields under 250,000 distinct CDR3 sequences, roughly 27% seen once. This entry belongs to a study of Graves' ophthalmopathy and Graves' hyperthyroidism. Study observations and caveats: Blood contained most expanded thyroid clonotypes exceeding 0.001 frequency.

Sequences were obtained from peripheral blood. The receptor comes from a man in his fifties with Graves' ophthalmopathy. This chain links TRBV30 with TRBJ1-1; 8 bases match TRBD1. CDR3 DNA sequence: TGTGCCTGGAGTAGGACAGGGATGAACACTGAAGCTTTCTTT. Translating it yields CAWSRTGMNTEAFF.